Listed below are T cell receptor beta chains from one sample, sequenced in a study of metastatic and nonmetastatic thyroid tumors. TCRdb reprocessed the PCR reads via MiXCR. The table shows about 92,000 clones, with 15% occurring only once. Material for sequencing was blood. Receptor source: a female donor with papillary thyroid cancer or a benign thyroid nodule (not recorded which). Some clones in this sample may be carry-over from other donors' samples. CDR3s leave out the opening cysteine and the closing phenylalanine or tryptophan.

V	J	CDR3
TRBV7-3	TRBJ2-3	ASSSSGGLADTQY
TRBV12-3/TRBV12-4	TRBJ1-2	ASSQSWGYT
TRBV6-1	TRBJ2-7	ASILPKEGGSYEQY
TRBV28	TRBJ2-3	ASSPVRAFSTDTQY
TRBV11-2	TRBJ2-7	ASSLETGISYEQY
TRBV6-6	TRBJ1-6	ASSTGHDAGIWNSPLH
TRBV11-1	TRBJ2-1	ASSLMCRAVFREQF
TRBV24-1	TRBJ2-5	ATSDRDRGRETQY
TRBV9	TRBJ2-3	ASSVGGAGRDTQY
TRBV28	TRBJ2-7	ASSLGGDPYEQY
TRBV9	TRBJ2-5	ASSAASTLLETQY
TRBV28	TRBJ1-2	ASSSSTGNYGYT
TRBV28	TRBJ1-5	ASSKEGRGRGSINQPQH
TRBV5-4	TRBJ2-1	ASSLGVAGVREQF
TRBV3-1	TRBJ2-2	ASGPWTSTGELF
TRBV4-1	TRBJ1-5	ASSDQGSDQPQH
TRBV19	TRBJ2-7	ASSMATGRYEQY
TRBV20-1	TRBJ2-7	SASGSHPALSYEQY
TRBV7-9	TRBJ2-3	ASSPLLYPRLLDTQY
TRBV6-1	TRBJ2-5	ASRRTGQETHY
TRBV6-1	TRBJ2-1	ASSGNTYNEQF
TRBV28	TRBJ1-1	ASNMTPNTEAF
TRBV6-1	TRBJ2-7	ASSSQGVREQY
TRBV20-1	TRBJ2-7	SASPFSYEQY
TRBV9	TRBJ1-3	ASSGPGRHSGNTIY
TRBV9	TRBJ2-1	ASSVATWGVSSYNEQF
TRBV20-1	TRBJ2-6	SATRTGLSGANVLT
TRBV5-6	TRBJ1-4	ASSFPRIGMMKELF
TRBV5-1	TRBJ1-6	ASSLASSYNSPLH
TRBV4-1	TRBJ2-7	ASSQDRRGRGEQY
TRBV2	TRBJ2-3	GSSAGRGPDTQY
TRBV4-1	TRBJ1-2	ASSRNTGTGKESGYT
TRBV27	TRBJ2-3	ASSLLSGGVGDTQY
TRBV28	TRBJ2-1	ASLLSGAYNEQF
TRBV11-2	TRBJ1-4	ASRVGRGCFGKLF
TRBV20-1	TRBJ2-2	SARGLAGNTGELF
TRBV6-5	TRBJ1-1	ASSYRDEYMNTEAF
TRBV4-1	TRBJ2-1	ASSKAAGDSYNEQF
TRBV5-4	TRBJ1-1	ASSSFLSEDF
TRBV4-1	TRBJ2-7	ASSQVPTGVEQY
TRBV19	TRBJ2-7	ASSGRDRGPYEQY
TRBV11-2	TRBJ2-4	ASSPSGENIQY
TRBV9	TRBJ2-1	ASSPGGAGRLAVISYNEQF
TRBV9	TRBJ2-1	ASSEGLAGGPSFDEQF
TRBV5-1	TRBJ1-2	ASSYKTGDGNYGHT
TRBV7-9	TRBJ2-5	ASSRTGTGGQTQY
TRBV11-2	TRBJ2-1	ASSSRRNSWVRQF